One and the same sample provided the 18 T cell receptor beta chains below, sequenced in a study of identical twins. TCRdb reprocessed the 5' RACE reads with MiXCR, giving one entry per CDR3 protein. The data show approximately 280,000 distinct CDR3 sequences, about 8% seen once. This same sample was also part of a study on yellow fever vaccine responses in identical twins.

Sequencing was done on a sample of memory (CD45RO+) T cells sorted from blood. The receptors were sampled from a woman younger than 35 in good health.

The rearrangement uses TRBV11-2 and TRBJ2-1; a weak D match, TRBD1 (6 bases). The V gene lost 5 bases and the J gene lost 9 bases, with 11 bases spanning the gap. This CDR3 has 12 residues. The V gene's germline CDR1 is SGHAT and CDR2 FQNNGV. The CDR3 loop reads CASSPSRGEQFF. In nucleotides, the CDR3 is TGTGCCAGCAGCCCTTCCAGGGGTGAGCAGTTCTTC. Using reference TRBV11-2 and TRBJ2-1 for the parts outside the CDR3, the full variable domain is EAGVAQSPRYKIIEKRQSVAFWCNPISGHATLYWYQQILGQGPKLLIQFQNNGVVDDSQLPKDRFSAERLKGVDSTLKIQPAKLEDSAVYLCASSPSRGEQFFGPGTRLTVL.

This clonotype was detected ten times or more. The chain recombines TRBV12-3 or TRBV12-4 with TRBJ2-7, with D unclear. Trimming took 7 bases from V and 6 from J, leaving 13 bases between them. This CDR3 has 12 amino acids. The CDR3 nucleotides read TGTGCCAGCAACTTACCCCTGGGCGAGCAGTACTTC. Protein product: CASNLPLGEQYF.

In its sample, this clonotype was seen a few times. The J gene is TRBJ2-5, the V gene TRBV7-8; possibly TRBD2 for D (5 bases). Germline V gene sequence: CDR1 SGHVS, CDR2 FQNEAQ. The CDR3 extends over 16 amino acids. With 4 bases removed from V and 5 bases from J, the gap between germline ends came to 20 bases. CDR3 coding DNA: TGTGCCAGCAGCTACTCCTTCTTAGCGATCTTTGAGACCCAGTACTTC. Translated: CASSYSFLAIFETQYF.

This clonotype was recorded at least ten times. This chain links TRBV5-5 with TRBJ1-1; no clear D gene. The ends were cut back, 4 bases at V and 1 base at J, with 8 bases in the middle. The CDR3 consists of 13 residues. The V gene's germline CDR1 is SGHKS and CDR2 YYEKEE (reference sequence). The CDR3 region is CASSTNGNTEAFF. As DNA, the CDR3 is TGTGCCAGCAGCACGAACGGGAACACTGAAGCTTTCTTT. The variable domain in full, completed from reference TRBV5-5 and TRBJ1-1, reads DAGVTQSPTHLIKTRGQQVTLRCSPISGHKSVSWYQQVLGQGPQFIFQYYEKEERGRGNFPDRFSARQFPNYSSELNVNALLLGDSALYLCASSTNGNTEAFFGQGTRLTVV.

The CDR3 sequence: CASSVGRTANTGELFF. The CDR3, as DNA: TGTGCCAGCAGCGTAGGACGGACGGCGAACACCGGGGAGCTGTTTTTT. The chain recombines TRBV9 with TRBJ2-2; D gene uncertain. Trimming took 0 bases from V and 0 from J, leaving 9 bases between them. The CDR3 has 16 residues. Germline CDR1 reads SGDLS; CDR2 reads YYNGEE.

This clonotype came up many times. This chain joins TRBV2 and TRBJ1-1; possible D gene TRBD1, 5 bases. Germline CDR1 reads SNHLY; CDR2 reads FYNNEI. This CDR3 contains 15 residues. V was cut by 4 bases and J by 3 bases, with 15 bases left in between. CDR3: CASSGRGEVYTEAFF. The CDR3 DNA sequence: TGTGCCAGCAGTGGGAGGGGTGAAGTTTACACTGAAGCTTTCTTT. Full variable domain (rest looked up from reference TRBV2 and TRBJ1-1): EPEVTQTPSHQVTQMGQEVILRCVPISNHLYFYWYRQILGQKVEFLVSFYNNEISEKSEIFDDQFSVERPDGSNFTLKIRSTKLEDSAMYFCASSGRGEVYTEAFFGQGTRLTVV.

V and J are TRBV25-1 and TRBJ2-1; 12 nucleotides match TRBD2. The CDR3 sequence is 20 residues long. V lost 8 bases and J lost 1; bases outside the gene matches: 18. Germline V gene sequence: CDR1 MGHDK, CDR2 SYGVNS. In DNA, the CDR3 is TGTGCCAGCCTACCTTTCGAGACTAGCGGGAGAGGGGGATCCTACAATGAGCAGTTCTTC. It codes for CASLPFETSGRGGSYNEQFF.

The chain couples TRBV24-1 to TRBJ1-3, with D unclear. In germline, CDR1 is KGHDR, CDR2 SFDVKD. CDR3 length: 15 residues. Deletions cut 4 bases from V and 4 bases from J, with 13 bases between. The CDR3 reads CATSDLYDIGNTIYF. In DNA, the CDR3 is TGTGCCACCAGTGACCTCTACGACATCGGAAACACCATATATTTT.

This clonotype was detected ten times or more. The chain joins TRBV20-1 to TRBJ2-3; D might be TRBD1 (6 bases). Germline CDR1 is DFQATT and CDR2 is SNEGSKA (reference sequence). Deletions cut 1 base from V and 0 bases from J, with 8 bases between. The CDR3 covers 14 residues. The CDR3 region has the DNA TGCAGTGCTAGAGGTACAGGGAGCACAGATACGCAGTATTTT. The encoded protein is CSARGTGSTDTQYF.

This clonotype was picked up many times. The chain uses TRBV6-4 and TRBJ2-1; D might be TRBD1 (5 bases). Germline values: CDR1 MRHNA, CDR2 SNTAGT. CDR3 length: 15 residues. V lost 2 bases and J lost 7, with 15 bases in between. The CDR3 region is CASSDGRAVGNEQFF. The DNA for the CDR3 is TGTGCCAGCAGTGACGGCAGGGCCGTTGGAAATGAGCAGTTCTTC.

In its sample, this clonotype was seen a few times. The chain employs TRBV7-8 and TRBJ2-3; 9 bases fit TRBD1. V lost 2 bases and J lost 5; bases outside the gene matches: 11. CDR1 is SGHVS and CDR2 is FQNEAQ in the germline V gene. The CDR3 consists of 17 residues. The CDR3 nucleotides read TGTGCCAGCAGCTTACTACAGGGGGCGCCGTGGGAAGATACGCAGTATTTT. Translated: CASSLLQGAPWEDTQYF.

This clonotype occurred a few times. The rearrangement uses TRBV5-1 and TRBJ1-2, with D perhaps matching TRBD1 (5 bases). This CDR3 has 14 amino acids. V dropped 4 bases and J dropped 5 bases, with 15 bases sitting between them. CDR1 is SGHRS, CDR2 YFSETQ, per germline. In DNA form, the CDR3 reads TGCGCCAGCAGCCGGGGGGATCCTTCTTATGGCTACACCTTC. This translates into CASSRGDPSYGYTF.

This clonotype was seen ten or more times. This chain links TRBV5-1 with TRBJ2-3, with 8 positions matching TRBD2. This CDR3 is built from 14 residues. V was pared by 6 bases and J by 2 bases, with 5 bases of the junction left unmatched. The germline CDR1 and CDR2 sequences are SGHRS and YFSETQ. CDR3 DNA: TGCGCCAGCACATTACTAGCGGACACAGATACGCAGTATTTT. It specifies CASTLLADTDTQYF.

This clonotype was detected ten times or more. This chain joins TRBV11-2 and TRBJ2-1; D possibly corresponds to TRBD2 (6 bases). Trimming left V 0 bases short and J 8 bases short, with 17 bases between. Germline CDR1 and CDR2: SGHAT and FQNNGV. This CDR3 is built from 16 residues. The CDR3 nucleotides read TGTGCCAGCAGCTTAGATGGGGTGGGACTGGGGTATGAGCAGTTCTTC. Translation gives CASSLDGVGLGYEQFF.

The chain joins TRBV14 to TRBJ2-1, with a possible D match to TRBD2 (5 bases). The germline V and J ends were trimmed by 1 base and 3 bases, with 10 bases remaining between them. Germline CDR1 and CDR2: SGHDN and FVKESK. The CDR3 spans 15 residues. The CDR3, as DNA: TGTGCCAGCAGCCAAGGCGGGCCAAGCTACAATGAGCAGTTCTTC. Amino acid sequence: CASSQGGPSYNEQFF.

CDR3 residues: CASSPGGTGRPQHF. DNA for the CDR3: TGTGCCAGCAGCCCCGGGGGCACGGGACGTCCCCAGCATTTT. J is TRBJ1-5 and V is TRBV5-5; D is possibly TRBD1 (6 bases). Germline CDR1 is SGHKS and CDR2 is YYEKEE (reference sequence). Trimming cost V 4 bases and J 10 bases, with 18 bases left between them. The CDR3 length is 14 residues.

V is TRBV20-1 and J is TRBJ2-3; 8 positions match TRBD2. V shed 6 bases, J shed 6 bases, and the junction held 8 bases outside the gene matches. The CDR3 spans 13 residues. CDR1 is DFQATT, CDR2 SNEGSKA, per germline (reference sequence). The CDR3 region has the DNA TGCAGTGCCAAGCTAAGCGGGAGTGATACGCAGTATTTT. The encoded protein is CSAKLSGSDTQYF.

This clonotype was seen many times. The chain has TRBV12-3 or TRBV12-4 and TRBJ2-7; 7 bases are a match to TRBD1. V lost 4 bases and J lost 4; bases outside the gene matches: 4. The CDR3 contains 13 residues. The CDR3 nucleotides read TGTGCCAGCAGTTACCAGACAGGGTACGAGCAGTACTTC. Translating it yields CASSYQTGYEQYF.